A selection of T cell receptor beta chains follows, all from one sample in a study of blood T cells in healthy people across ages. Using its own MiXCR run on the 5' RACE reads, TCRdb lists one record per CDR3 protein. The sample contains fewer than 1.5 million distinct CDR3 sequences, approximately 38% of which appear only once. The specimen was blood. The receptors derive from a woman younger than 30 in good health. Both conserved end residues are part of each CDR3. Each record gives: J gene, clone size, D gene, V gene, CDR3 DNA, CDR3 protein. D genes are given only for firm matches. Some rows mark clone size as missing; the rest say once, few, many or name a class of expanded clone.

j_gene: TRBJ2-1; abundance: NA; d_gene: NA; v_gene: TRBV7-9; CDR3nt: TGTGCCAGCAGCATATCAGTGGCGAATGAGCAGTTCTTC; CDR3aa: CASSISVANEQFF
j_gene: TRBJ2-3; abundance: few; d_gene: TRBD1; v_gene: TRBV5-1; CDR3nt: TGCGCCAGCAGCCTAGGACAGGGGGCTGGCACAGATACGCAGTATTTT; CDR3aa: CASSLGQGAGTDTQYF
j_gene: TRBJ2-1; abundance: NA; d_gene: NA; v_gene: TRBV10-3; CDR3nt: TGTGCCATCAGGGGGGTAGGAAGCGAGCAGTTCTTC; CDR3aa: CAIRGVGSEQFF
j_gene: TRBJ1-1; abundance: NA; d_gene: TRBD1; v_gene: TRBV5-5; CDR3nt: TGTGCCAGCAGCGCCGGGACAGAGTTATGGAACACTGAAGCTTTCTTT; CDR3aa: CASSAGTELWNTEAFF
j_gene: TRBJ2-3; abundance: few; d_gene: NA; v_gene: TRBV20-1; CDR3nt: TGCAGTGCTAGTCGGCGACTAGACACAGATACGCAGTATTTT; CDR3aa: CSASRRLDTDTQYF
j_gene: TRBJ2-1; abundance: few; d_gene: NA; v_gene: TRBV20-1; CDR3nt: TGCAGTGCGGACTCGGGACTTCCCTCCTACAATGAGCAGTTCTTC; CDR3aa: CSADSGLPSYNEQFF
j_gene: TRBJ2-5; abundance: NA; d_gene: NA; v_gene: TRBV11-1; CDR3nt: TGTGCCAGCAGCCCACGTATCGAGGTGACCCAGTACTTC; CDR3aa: CASSPRIEVTQYF
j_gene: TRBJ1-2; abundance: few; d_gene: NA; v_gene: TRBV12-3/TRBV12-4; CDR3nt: TGTGCCAGCAGTTTTGCCCCCGTGGGCTACACCTTC; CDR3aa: CASSFAPVGYTF
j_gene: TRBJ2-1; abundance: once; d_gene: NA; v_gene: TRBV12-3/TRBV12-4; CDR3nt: TGTGCCAGCAGTTTGTCGCCGCAGGGCTACAATGAGCAGTTCTTC; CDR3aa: CASSLSPQGYNEQFF
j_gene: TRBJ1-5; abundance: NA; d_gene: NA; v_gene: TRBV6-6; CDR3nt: TGTGCCAGCCTAACGGGCAGCAATCAGCCCCAGCATTTT; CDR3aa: CASLTGSNQPQHF
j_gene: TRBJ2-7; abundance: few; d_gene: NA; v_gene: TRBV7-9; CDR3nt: TGTGCCAGCAGCCATACACAGTCCTCTTCCTACGAGCAGTACTTC; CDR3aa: CASSHTQSSSYEQYF
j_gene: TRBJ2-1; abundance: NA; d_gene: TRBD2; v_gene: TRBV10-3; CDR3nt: TGTGCCATCAAAACTACTAACCCCGGACTAGCGGGAGGAGGCTCCTACAATGAGCAGTTCTTC; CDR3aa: CAIKTTNPGLAGGGSYNEQFF
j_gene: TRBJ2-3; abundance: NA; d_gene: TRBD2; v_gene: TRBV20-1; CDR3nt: TGCAGTGCCCGAAGCGGGAGGGCCGTGGCAGATATGCAGTATTTT; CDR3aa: CSARSGRAVADMQYF
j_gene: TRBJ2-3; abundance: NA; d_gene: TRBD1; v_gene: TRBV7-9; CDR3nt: TGTGCCAGCAGGTCAGGGACAGGGGTTGCAGATACGCAGTATTTT; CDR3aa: CASRSGTGVADTQYF
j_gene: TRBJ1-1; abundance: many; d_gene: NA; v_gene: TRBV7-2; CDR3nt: TGTGCCAGCAGCTTAGGGTACGGCACTGAAGCTTTCTTT; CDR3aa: CASSLGYGTEAFF
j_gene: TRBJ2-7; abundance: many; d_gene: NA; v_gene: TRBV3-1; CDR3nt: TGTGCCAGCCAGCGGACATACACCTACGAGCAGTACTTC; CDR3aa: CASQRTYTYEQYF
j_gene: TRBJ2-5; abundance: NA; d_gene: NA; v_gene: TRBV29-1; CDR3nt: TGCAGCGCCCGGGGCAGGTTCCAAGAGACCCAGTACTTC; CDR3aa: CSARGRFQETQYF
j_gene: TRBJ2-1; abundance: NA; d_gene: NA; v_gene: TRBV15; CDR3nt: TGTGCCACCAGCAGAGATCCCTACGACAATGAGCAGTTCTTC; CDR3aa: CATSRDPYDNEQFF
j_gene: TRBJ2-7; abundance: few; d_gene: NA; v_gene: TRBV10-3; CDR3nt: TGTGCCATCAGTCCAAGCGGCCAGGTATACGAGCAGTACTTC; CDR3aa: CAISPSGQVYEQYF
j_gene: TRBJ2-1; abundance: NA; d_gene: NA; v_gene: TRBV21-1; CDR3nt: TGTGCCAGCAGCAAAGACTACTGGACGGTCTACAATGAGCAGTTCTTC; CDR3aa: CASSKDYWTVYNEQFF
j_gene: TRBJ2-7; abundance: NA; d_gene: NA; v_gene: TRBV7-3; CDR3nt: TGTGCCAGCAGCTCCACCGGGGCTACCTACGAGCAGTACTTC; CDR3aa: CASSSTGATYEQYF
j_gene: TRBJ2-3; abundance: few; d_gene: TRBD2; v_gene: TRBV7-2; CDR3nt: TGTGCCAGCAGCGGAGCCGGGACTAGCGGGAGGGGAACGCAGTATTTT; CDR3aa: CASSGAGTSGRGTQYF
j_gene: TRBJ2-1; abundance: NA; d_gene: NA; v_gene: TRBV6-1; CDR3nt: TGTGCCAGCAGTGAAGTGAGTAGCGGAAGAGAGACCCAGTTCTTC; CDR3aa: CASSEVSSGRETQFF
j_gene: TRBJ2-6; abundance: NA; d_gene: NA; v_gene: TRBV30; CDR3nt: TGTGCCTGGAGTGTCGAGGCCGGGGCCAACGTCCTGACTTTC; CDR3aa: CAWSVEAGANVLTF
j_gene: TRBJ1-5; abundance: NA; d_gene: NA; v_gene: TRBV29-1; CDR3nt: TGCAGCGTAACCTCCGGGACGGAAATTCCGCCCCAACATTTT; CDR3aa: CSVTSGTEIPPQHF
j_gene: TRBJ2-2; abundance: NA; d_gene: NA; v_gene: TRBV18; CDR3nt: TGTGCCAGCTCACCGCCAGCTGCGAACACCGGGGAGCTGTTTTTT; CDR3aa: CASSPPAANTGELFF
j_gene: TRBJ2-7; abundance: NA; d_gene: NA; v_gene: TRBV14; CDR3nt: TGTGCCAGCAGCCAAGATGTCTACTCCTACGAGCAGTACTTC; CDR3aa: CASSQDVYSYEQYF
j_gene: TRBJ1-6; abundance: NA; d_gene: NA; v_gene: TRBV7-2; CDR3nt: TGTGCCAGCAGCTTAGGGTTCGGGGTTGATAATTCACCCCTCCACTTT; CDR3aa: CASSLGFGVDNSPLHF
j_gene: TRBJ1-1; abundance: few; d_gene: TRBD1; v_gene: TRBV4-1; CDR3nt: TGCGCCAGCAGGGCACAATTGGGACAGGTTGGGCCAGAGGGCACTGAAGCTTTCTTT; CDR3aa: CASRAQLGQVGPEGTEAFF
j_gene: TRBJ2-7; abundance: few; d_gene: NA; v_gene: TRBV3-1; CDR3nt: TGTGCCAGCAGCCAATTCCCAGGCAGCTCCTACGAGCAGTACTTC; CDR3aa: CASSQFPGSSYEQYF
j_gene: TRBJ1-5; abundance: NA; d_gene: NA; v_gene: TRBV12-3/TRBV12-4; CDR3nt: TGTGCCAGCAGTTTAAAGGGGTTGATGGATCAGCCCCAGCATTTT; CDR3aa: CASSLKGLMDQPQHF
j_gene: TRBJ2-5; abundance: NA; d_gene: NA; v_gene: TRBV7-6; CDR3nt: TGTGCCAGCAGCTTAGATCCCAGTGGGCAGGAGTACTTC; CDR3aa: CASSLDPSGQEYF
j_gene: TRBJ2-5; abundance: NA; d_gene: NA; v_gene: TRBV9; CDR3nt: TGTGCCAGCAGCGTCAGGGTAGGAGAGACCCAGTACTTC; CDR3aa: CASSVRVGETQYF
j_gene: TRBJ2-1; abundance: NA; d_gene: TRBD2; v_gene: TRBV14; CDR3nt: TGTGCCAGCAGCCAAGATTGGATAGCGGGAGGTGGGAATGAGCAGTTCTTC; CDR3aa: CASSQDWIAGGGNEQFF
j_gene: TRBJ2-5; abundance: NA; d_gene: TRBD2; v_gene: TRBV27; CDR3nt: TGTGCCAGCAGTTTCGCCGGGAGGGAAGAGACCCAGTACTTC; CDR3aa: CASSFAGREETQYF
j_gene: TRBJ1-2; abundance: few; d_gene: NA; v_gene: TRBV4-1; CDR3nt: TGCGCCAGCAGCCAAGAGGGTAACGCGAACTATGGCTACACCTTC; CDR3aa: CASSQEGNANYGYTF
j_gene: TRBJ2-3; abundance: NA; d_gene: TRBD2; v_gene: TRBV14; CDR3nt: TGTGCCAGCAGCCCCCGAACTAGCGGGGGTTTTGAGGATACGCAGTATTTT; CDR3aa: CASSPRTSGGFEDTQYF
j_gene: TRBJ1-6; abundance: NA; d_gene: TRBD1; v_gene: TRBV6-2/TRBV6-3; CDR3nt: TGTGCCAGCAGTCAACAGGGGCCCTCCTACAATGAGCAGTTCTTTGGTTCACCCCTCCACTTT; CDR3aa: CASSQQGPSYNEQFFGSPLHF
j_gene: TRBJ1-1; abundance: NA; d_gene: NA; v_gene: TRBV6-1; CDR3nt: TGTGCCAGCAGTGAAGGGTGGGGGAACACTGAAGCTTTCTTT; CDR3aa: CASSEGWGNTEAFF
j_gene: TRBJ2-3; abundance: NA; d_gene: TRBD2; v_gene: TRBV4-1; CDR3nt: TGCGCCAGCAGCCAAGAAGCTAGCGGGAGAGGAACAGATACGCAGTATTTT; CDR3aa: CASSQEASGRGTDTQYF
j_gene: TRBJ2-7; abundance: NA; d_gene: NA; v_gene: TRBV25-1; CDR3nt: TGTGCCAGCAGTACCGACAGAGTCTACAATGAGCAGTACTTC; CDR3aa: CASSTDRVYNEQYF
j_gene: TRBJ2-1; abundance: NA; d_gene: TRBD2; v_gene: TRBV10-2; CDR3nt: TGCGCCAGCACGGAGGACGGGAGGGCCTATGAGCAGTTCTTC; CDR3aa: CASTEDGRAYEQFF
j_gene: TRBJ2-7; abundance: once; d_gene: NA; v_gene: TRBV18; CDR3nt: TGTGCCAGCTCACCCCAGACGGAATACGAGCAGTACTTC; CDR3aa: CASSPQTEYEQYF
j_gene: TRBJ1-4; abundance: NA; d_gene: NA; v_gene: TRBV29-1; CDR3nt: TGCAGCGTTGTGTCAGGGGATAATGAAAAACTGTTTTTT; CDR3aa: CSVVSGDNEKLFF
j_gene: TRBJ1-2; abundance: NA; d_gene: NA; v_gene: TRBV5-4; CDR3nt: TGTGCCAGCAGCTACGACAGTGGGGCGGATGGCTACACCTTC; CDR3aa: CASSYDSGADGYTF
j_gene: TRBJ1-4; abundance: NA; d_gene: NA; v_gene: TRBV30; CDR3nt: TGTGCCTGGAGTGACAGTACTAATGAAAAACTGTTTTTT; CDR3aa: CAWSDSTNEKLFF
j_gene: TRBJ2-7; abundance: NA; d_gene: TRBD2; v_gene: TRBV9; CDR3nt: TGTGCCAGCAGCGGCGGGACTAGCGGGTTCGTGGAGCAGTACTTC; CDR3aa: CASSGGTSGFVEQYF
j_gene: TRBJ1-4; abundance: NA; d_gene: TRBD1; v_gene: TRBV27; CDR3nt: TGTGCCAGCCGCCGAGAAACAGGGGGTCAGGAAAAACTGTTTTTT; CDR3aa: CASRRETGGQEKLFF
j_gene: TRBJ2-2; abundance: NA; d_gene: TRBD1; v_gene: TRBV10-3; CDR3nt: TGTGCCATCGGGACAGGGAGCACCGGGGAGCTGTTTTTT; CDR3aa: CAIGTGSTGELFF